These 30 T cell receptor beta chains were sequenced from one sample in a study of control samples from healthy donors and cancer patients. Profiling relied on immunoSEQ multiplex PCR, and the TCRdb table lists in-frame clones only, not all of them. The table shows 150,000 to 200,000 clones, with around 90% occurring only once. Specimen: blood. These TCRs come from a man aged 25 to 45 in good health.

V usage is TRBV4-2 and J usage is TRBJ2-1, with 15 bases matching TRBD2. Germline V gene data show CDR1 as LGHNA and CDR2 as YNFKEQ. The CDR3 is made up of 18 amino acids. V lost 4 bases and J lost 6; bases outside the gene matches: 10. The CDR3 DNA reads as TGTGCCAGCAGCCCAACCGGGACTAGCGGGAGGTTGGGCAATGAGCAGTTCTTC. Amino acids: CASSPTGTSGRLGNEQFF.

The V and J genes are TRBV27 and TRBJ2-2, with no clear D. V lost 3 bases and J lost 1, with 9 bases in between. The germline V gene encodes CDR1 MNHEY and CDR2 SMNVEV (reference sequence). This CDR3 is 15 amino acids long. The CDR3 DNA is TGTGCCAGCAGTTTCCGAACCTTGAACACCGGGGAGCTGTTTTTT. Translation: CASSFRTLNTGELFF.

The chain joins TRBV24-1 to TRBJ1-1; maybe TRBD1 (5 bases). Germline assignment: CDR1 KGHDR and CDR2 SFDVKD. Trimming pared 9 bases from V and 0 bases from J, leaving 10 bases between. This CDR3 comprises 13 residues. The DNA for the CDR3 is TGTGCCACCGTGGGGGGAGTGAACACTGAAGCTTTCTTT. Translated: CATVGGVNTEAFF.

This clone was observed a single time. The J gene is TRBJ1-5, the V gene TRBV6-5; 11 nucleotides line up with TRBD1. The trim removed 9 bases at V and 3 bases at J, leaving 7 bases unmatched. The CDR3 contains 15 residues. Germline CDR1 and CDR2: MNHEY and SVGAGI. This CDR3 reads CASTGQGAINQPQHF. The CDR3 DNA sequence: TGTGCCAGTACAGGACAGGGGGCCATCAATCAGCCCCAGCATTTT.

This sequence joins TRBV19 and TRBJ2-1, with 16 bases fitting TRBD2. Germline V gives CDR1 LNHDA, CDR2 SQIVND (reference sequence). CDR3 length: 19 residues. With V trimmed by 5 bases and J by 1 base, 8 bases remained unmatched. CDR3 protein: CASSSGLAGGRGSYNEQFF. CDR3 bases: TGTGCCAGTAGTTCGGGACTAGCGGGAGGGCGTGGGTCCTACAATGAGCAGTTCTTC.

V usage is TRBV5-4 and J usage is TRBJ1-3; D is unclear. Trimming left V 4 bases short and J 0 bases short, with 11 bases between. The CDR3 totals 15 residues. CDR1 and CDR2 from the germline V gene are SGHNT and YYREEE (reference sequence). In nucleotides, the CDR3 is TGTGCCAGCAGCCCAGATACCGTCTCTGGAAACACCATATATTTT. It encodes CASSPDTVSGNTIYF.

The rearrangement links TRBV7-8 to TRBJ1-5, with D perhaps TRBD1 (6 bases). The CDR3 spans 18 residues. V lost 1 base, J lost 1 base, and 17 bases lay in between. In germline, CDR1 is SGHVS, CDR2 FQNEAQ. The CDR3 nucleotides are TGTGCCAGCAGCTTAGGGCCTTCCGGGGGGCGCAGCAATCAGCCCCAGCATTTT. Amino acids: CASSLGPSGGRSNQPQHF. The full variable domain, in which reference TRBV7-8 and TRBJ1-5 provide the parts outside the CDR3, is GAGVSQSPRYKVAKRGQDVALRCDPISGHVSLFWYQQALGQGPEFLTYFQNEAQLDKSGLPSDRFFAERPEGSVSTLKIQRTQQEDSAVYLCASSLGPSGGRSNQPQHFGDGTRLSIL.

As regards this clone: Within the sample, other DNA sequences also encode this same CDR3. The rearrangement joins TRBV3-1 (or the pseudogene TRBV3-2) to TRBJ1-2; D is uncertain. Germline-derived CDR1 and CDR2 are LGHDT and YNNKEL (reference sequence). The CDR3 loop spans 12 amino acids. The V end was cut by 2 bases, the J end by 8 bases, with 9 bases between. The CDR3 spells CASSQPGYGYTF. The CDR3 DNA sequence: TGTGCCAGCAGCCAACCGGGGTACGGCTACACCTTC.

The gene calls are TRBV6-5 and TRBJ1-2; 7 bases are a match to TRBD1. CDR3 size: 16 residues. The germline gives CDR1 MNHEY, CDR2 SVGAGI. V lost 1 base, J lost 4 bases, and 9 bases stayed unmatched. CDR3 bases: TGTGCCAGCAGTTACTTCGGACAGGCAACGGCCTATGGCTACACCTTC. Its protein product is CASSYFGQATAYGYTF.

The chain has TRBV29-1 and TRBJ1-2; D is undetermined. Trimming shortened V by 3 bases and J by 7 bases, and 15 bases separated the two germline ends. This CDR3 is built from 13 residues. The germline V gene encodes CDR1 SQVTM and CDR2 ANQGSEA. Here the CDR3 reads CSVDFLKSGGYTF. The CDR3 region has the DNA TGCAGCGTTGACTTCCTAAAAAGTGGTGGCTACACCTTC.

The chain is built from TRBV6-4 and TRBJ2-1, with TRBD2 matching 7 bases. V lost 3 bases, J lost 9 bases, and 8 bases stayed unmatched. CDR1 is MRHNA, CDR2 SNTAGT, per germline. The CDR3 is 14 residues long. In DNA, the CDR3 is TGTGCCAGCAGTGAAGCGGGGACCCGTGGTGAGCAGTTCTTC. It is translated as CASSEAGTRGEQFF.

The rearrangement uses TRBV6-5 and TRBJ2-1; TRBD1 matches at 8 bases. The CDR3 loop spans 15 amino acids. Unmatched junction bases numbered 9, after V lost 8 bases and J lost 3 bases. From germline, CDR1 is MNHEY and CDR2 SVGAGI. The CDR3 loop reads CASLPGTGGYNEQFF. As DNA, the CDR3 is TGTGCCAGCTTACCCGGGACAGGAGGCTACAATGAGCAGTTCTTC.

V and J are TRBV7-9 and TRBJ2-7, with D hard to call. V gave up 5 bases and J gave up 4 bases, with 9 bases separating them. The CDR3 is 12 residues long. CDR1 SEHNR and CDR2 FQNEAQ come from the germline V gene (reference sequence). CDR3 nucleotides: TGTGCCAGCAGCCTTGACGAATACGAGCAGTACTTC. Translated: CASSLDEYEQYF. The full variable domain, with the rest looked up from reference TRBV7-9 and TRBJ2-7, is DTGVSQNPRHKITKRGQNVTFRCDPISEHNRLYWYRQTLGQGPEFLTYFQNEAQLEKSRLLSDRFSAERPKGSFSTLEIQRTEQGDSAMYLCASSLDEYEQYFGPGTRLTVT.

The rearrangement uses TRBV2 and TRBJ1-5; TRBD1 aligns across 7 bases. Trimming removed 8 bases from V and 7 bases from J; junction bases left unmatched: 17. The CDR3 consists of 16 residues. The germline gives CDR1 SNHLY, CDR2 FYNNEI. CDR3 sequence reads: CASSSYFTGVGQPQHF. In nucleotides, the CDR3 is TGTGCCAGCTCCTCCTATTTCACAGGGGTCGGACAGCCCCAGCATTTT.

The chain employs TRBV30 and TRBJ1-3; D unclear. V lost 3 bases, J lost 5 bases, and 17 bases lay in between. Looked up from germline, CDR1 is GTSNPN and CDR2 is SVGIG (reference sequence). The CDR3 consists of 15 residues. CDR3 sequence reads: CAWSSDSGLRNTIYF. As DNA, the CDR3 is TGTGCCTGGAGCAGTGACTCGGGTCTGAGAAACACCATATATTTT.

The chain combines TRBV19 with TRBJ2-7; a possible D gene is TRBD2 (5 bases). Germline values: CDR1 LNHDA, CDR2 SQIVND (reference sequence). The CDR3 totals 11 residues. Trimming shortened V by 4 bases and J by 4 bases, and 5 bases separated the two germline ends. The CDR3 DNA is TGTGCCAGTAGTAGAGGGTACGAGCAGTACTTC. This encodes CASSRGYEQYF.

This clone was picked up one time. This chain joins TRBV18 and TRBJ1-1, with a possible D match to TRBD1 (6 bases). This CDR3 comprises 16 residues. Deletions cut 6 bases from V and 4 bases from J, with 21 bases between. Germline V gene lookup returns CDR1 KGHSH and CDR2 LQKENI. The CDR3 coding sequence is TGTGCCAGCTCGTCGAACCAACAGGGTCGGAGCACTGAAGCTTTCTTT. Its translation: CASSSNQQGRSTEAFF.

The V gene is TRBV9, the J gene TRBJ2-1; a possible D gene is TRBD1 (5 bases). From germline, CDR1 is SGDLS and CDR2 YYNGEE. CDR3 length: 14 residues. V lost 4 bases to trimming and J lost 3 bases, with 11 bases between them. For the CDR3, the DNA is TGTGCCAGCAGCCGACAGACAGACTACAATGAGCAGTTCTTC. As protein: CASSRQTDYNEQFF.

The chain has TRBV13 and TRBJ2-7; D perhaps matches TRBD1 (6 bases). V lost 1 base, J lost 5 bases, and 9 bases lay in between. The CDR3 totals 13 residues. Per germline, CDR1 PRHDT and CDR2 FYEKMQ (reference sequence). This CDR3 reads CASSLEDSDEQYF. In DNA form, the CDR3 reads TGTGCCAGCAGCTTAGAGGACAGCGACGAGCAGTACTTC.

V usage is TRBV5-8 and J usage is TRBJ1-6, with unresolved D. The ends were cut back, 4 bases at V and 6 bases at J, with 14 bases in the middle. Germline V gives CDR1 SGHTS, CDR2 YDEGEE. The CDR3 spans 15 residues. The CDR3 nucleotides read TGTGCCAGCAGCCTCGCCGGGTCTTTTAATTCACCCCTCCACTTT. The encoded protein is CASSLAGSFNSPLHF.

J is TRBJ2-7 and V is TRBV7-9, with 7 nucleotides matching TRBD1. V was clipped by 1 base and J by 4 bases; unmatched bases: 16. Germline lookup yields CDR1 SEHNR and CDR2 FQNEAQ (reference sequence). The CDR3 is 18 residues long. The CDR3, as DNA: TGTGCCAGCAGCTTAGACCGGGACAGCCCTACGACCTTGTACGAGCAGTACTTC. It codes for CASSLDRDSPTTLYEQYF. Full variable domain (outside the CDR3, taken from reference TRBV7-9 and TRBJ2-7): DTGVSQNPRHKITKRGQNVTFRCDPISEHNRLYWYRQTLGQGPEFLTYFQNEAQLEKSRLLSDRFSAERPKGSFSTLEIQRTEQGDSAMYLCASSLDRDSPTTLYEQYFGPGTRLTVT.

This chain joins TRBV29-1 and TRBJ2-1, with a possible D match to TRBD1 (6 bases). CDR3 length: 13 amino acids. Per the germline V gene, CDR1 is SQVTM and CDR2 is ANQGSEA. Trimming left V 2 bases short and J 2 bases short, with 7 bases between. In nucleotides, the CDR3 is TGCAGCGTTGAAAGACAGGCCTACAATGAGCAGTTCTTC. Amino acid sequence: CSVERQAYNEQFF.

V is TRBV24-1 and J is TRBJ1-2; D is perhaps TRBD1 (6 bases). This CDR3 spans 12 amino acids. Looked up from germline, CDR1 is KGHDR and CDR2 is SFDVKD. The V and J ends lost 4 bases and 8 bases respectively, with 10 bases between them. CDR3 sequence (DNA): TGTGCCACCAGTGAGCCCAGGGGCGGCTACACCTTC. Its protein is CATSEPRGGYTF.

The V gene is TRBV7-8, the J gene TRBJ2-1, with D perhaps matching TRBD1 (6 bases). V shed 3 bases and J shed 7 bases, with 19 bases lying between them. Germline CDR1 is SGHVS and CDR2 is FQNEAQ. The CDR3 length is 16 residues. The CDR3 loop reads CASSFRRGPQINEQFF. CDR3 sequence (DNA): TGTGCCAGCAGCTTCCGCAGGGGACCTCAGATTAATGAGCAGTTCTTC.

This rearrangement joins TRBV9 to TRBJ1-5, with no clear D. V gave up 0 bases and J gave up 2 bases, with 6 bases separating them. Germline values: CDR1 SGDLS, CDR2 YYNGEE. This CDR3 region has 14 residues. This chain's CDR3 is CASSVDGGNQPQHF. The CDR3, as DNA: TGTGCCAGCAGCGTAGATGGGGGCAATCAGCCCCAGCATTTT.

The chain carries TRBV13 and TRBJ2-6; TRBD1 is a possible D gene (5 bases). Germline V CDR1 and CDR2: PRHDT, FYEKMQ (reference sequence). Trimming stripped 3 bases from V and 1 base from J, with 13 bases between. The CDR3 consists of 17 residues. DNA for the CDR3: TGTGCCAGCAGCTTCAGGGTAGGGGAATCTGGGGCCAACGTCCTGACTTTC. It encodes CASSFRVGESGANVLTF.

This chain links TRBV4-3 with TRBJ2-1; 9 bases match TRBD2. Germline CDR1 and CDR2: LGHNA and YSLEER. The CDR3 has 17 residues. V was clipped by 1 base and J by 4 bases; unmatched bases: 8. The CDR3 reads CASSQGLAGVVYNEQFF. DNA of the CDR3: TGCGCCAGCAGCCAAGGTTTAGCGGGAGTTGTATACAATGAGCAGTTCTTC.

CDR3 sequence (DNA): TGTGCCAGCAGTTTCATGGGGCCCGGGGAAAATCAGCCCCAGCATTTT. Translation gives CASSFMGPGENQPQHF. The chain has TRBV28 and TRBJ1-5; a weak D match, TRBD1 (5 bases). Trimming removed 3 bases from V and 4 bases from J, with 16 bases in between. CDR3 size: 16 residues. Germline CDR1 and CDR2: MDHEN and SYDVKM.

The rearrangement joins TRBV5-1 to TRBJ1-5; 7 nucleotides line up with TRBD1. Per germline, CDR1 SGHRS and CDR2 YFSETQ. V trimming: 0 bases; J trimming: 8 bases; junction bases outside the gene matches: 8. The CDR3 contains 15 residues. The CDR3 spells CASSLGQGVFEPQHF. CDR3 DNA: TGCGCCAGCAGCTTGGGGCAGGGGGTATTTGAGCCCCAGCATTTT.

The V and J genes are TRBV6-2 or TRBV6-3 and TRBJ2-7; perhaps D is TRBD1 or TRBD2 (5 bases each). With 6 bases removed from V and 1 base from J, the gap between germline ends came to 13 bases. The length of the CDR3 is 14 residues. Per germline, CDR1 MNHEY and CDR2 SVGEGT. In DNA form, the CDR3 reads TGTGCCAGCAGCCCGTCGGGACGGTCCTACGAGCAGTACTTC. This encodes CASSPSGRSYEQYF.